These 27 T cell receptor beta chains were sequenced from one sample in a study of molecular identifiers for immune sequencing clone quantification. Each CDR3 protein gets one entry after TCRdb re-called the PCR reads with MiXCR. The table records 85,000 to 90,000 distinct CDR3 sequences, around 20% of them present only once. The specimen was naive CD8+ T cells from blood, with Jurkat cell RNA spiked in. Subset denoted: FACS-sorted CD8+CD4-CCR7+CD45RA+ naive T cells. The receptors originated from a human donor in good health. Some libraries in this study had Jurkat cell RNA spiked in.

This rearrangement joins TRBV11-1 to TRBJ2-7, with a tentative D call TRBD2 (5 bases). The CDR3 runs 15 residues. The germline V and J ends were trimmed by 1 base and 0 bases, with 10 bases remaining between them. CDR1 is SGHAT and CDR2 is FQDESV in the germline V gene (reference sequence). The CDR3 spells CASSLGEEGSYEQYF. The CDR3 nucleotides read TGTGCCAGCAGCTTAGGAGAAGAGGGCTCCTACGAGCAGTACTTC.

This clonotype was recorded many times. The chain combines TRBV27 with TRBJ2-3, with 7 bases matching TRBD2. J gave up 2 bases and V 1 base, and 6 bases lay outside the gene matches. The CDR3 spans 16 residues. Germline V gives CDR1 MNHEY, CDR2 SMNVEV (reference sequence). This CDR3 reads CASSLWGGGLTDTQYF. For the CDR3, the DNA is TGTGCCAGCAGTTTATGGGGCGGGGGTCTCACAGATACGCAGTATTTT.

To note about this clonotype: This sequence may be a read error, since a much larger clone differs from it by one base. The chain uses TRBV12-5 and TRBJ2-7; D possibly corresponds to TRBD1 (5 bases). Per germline, CDR1 LGHNT and CDR2 FRNRAP. The CDR3 is 12 amino acids. The CDR3 DNA is TGTGCTAGGGGTTTGGCAGGGATCGAGCAGTACTTC. The encoded protein is CARGLAGIEQYF.

This clonotype has a count of ten or more. The CDR3 here is CASSFGAGASTDTQYF. The CDR3 DNA is TGTGCCAGCAGTTTCGGGGCGGGGGCCAGCACAGATACGCAGTATTTT. The gene calls are TRBV12-3 or TRBV12-4 and TRBJ2-3; D is perhaps TRBD2 (7 bases). V lost 3 bases and J 0 bases, leaving 13 bases between the germline ends. There are 16 residues in the CDR3.

This clonotype was seen ten or more times. The rearrangement links TRBV27 to TRBJ1-1; no firm D call. Trimming shortened V by 2 bases and J by 5 bases, and 12 bases separated the two germline ends. Germline V gene sequence: CDR1 MNHEY, CDR2 SMNVEV (reference sequence). The CDR3 length is 14 residues. The CDR3 loop is CASSLVGVRTEAFF. CDR3 DNA: TGTGCCAGCAGTTTAGTGGGAGTGAGAACTGAAGCTTTCTTT.

A word on this clonotype: Its ends do not fully match the called genes, so a read error is possible. The gene calls are TRBV7-9 and TRBJ2-7, with 11 bases identical to TRBD2. Germline V gives CDR1 SEHNR, CDR2 FQNEAQ (reference sequence). This CDR3 region has 13 residues. The CDR3 protein is CASETSGTYERYF. In nucleotides, the CDR3 is TGTGCCAGCGAGACTAGCGGGACCTACGAGCGGTACTTC.

This clonotype has at least ten counts. This rearrangement joins TRBV28 to TRBJ2-7, with 9 bases fitting TRBD1. With V trimmed by 1 base and J by 2 bases, 12 bases remained unmatched. The CDR3 loop spans 18 amino acids. Per the germline V gene, CDR1 is MDHEN and CDR2 is SYDVKM. The DNA of the CDR3 is TGTGCCAGCAGTTTATACCCCACCGTAGGACAGGGGACCTACGAGCAGTACTTC. This sequence encodes CASSLYPTVGQGTYEQYF. Full variable domain (missing parts from reference TRBV28 and TRBJ2-7): DVKVTQSSRYLVKRTGEKVFLECVQDMDHENMFWYRQDPGLGLRLIYFSYDVKMKEKGDIPEGYSVSREKKERFSLILESASTNQTSMYLCASSLYPTVGQGTYEQYFGPGTRLTVT.

On this clonotype: This may be a read error, as it is one base from a much larger clone. This chain joins TRBV13 and TRBJ2-3, with 9 nucleotides matching TRBD1. Germline values: CDR1 PRHDT, CDR2 FYEKMQ (reference sequence). Trimming took 8 bases from V and 1 from J; bases not matched to a gene: 19. This CDR3 has 19 amino acids. The CDR3 DNA reads as TGTGCCAGCTGCACGGAGCCACGGACAGGGGAGCAAGGCACAGATACGCAGTATTTT. This codes for CASCTEPRTGEQGTDTQYF.

This clonotype occurred many times. The chain recombines TRBV12-3 or TRBV12-4 with TRBJ2-7, with 8 bases fitting TRBD2. With 5 bases clipped from V and 5 bases from J, the junction kept 5 bases outside the gene matches. The CDR3 extends over 13 amino acids. CDR3 coding DNA: TGTGCCAGCAGTCGCGGGGGGCTGGACGAGCAGTACTTC. This encodes CASSRGGLDEQYF.

This clonotype appeared many times. The chain combines TRBV6-2 or TRBV6-3 with TRBJ2-1; D is possibly TRBD1 (5 bases). CDR1 and CDR2 (germline): MNHEY, SVGEGT. Trimming removed 2 bases at V and 3 bases at J, with 14 bases between. The CDR3 contains 16 residues. The chain's CDR3 is CASSYGPGQNYNEQFF. In nucleotides, the CDR3 is TGTGCCAGCAGTTACGGCCCAGGGCAGAACTACAATGAGCAGTTCTTC.

This clonotype was counted many times. The chain joins TRBV27 to TRBJ2-3; TRBD1 agrees at 7 bases. Germline V CDR1 and CDR2: MNHEY, SMNVEV (reference sequence). V shed 0 bases, J shed 7 bases, and the junction held 1 base outside the gene matches. This CDR3 has 13 residues. CDR3 in amino acids: CASSLSGQNTQYF. CDR3 nucleotide sequence: TGTGCCAGCAGTTTATCGGGACAGAATACGCAGTATTTT.

This clonotype came up many times. The CDR3 bases are TGCGCCAGCAGCCAAGATAAATTTGGGCCAGCTGAAGCTTTCTTT. It encodes CASSQDKFGPAEAFF. The chain carries TRBV4-3 and TRBJ1-1; no clear D gene. Per the germline V gene, CDR1 is LGHNA and CDR2 is YSLEER. CDR3 length equals 15 residues. V was shortened by 0 bases and J by 6 bases, with 14 bases between the two germline ends.

This clonotype has ten or more counts. The rearrangement joins TRBV5-8 to TRBJ1-5; D remains unclear. Trimming took off 1 base at V and 3 bases at J, with 11 bases between the two ends. CDR1 is SGHTS and CDR2 is YDEGEE in the germline V gene. This CDR3 is built from 15 residues. CDR3 sequence: CASSLTGYFNQPQHF. CDR3 nucleotide sequence: TGTGCCAGCAGCTTGACGGGATACTTCAATCAGCCCCAGCATTTT.

This clonotype was observed a handful of times. A clone one base away is much larger, so this may be a read error. The chain joins TRBV20-1 to TRBJ1-3, with 8 bases fitting TRBD1. The CDR3 is 13 amino acids. Germline-derived CDR1 and CDR2 are DFQATT and SNEGSKA (reference sequence). J lost 4 bases, V lost 3 bases, and 2 bases had no gene match. The CDR3 sequence is CSASAGGGNTIYF. The CDR3 region has the DNA TGCAGTGCTAGTGCAGGGGGCGGAAACACCATATATTTT.

This clonotype was found many times. The genes are TRBV9 and TRBJ2-2; D perhaps matches TRBD2 (7 bases). V was trimmed by 3 bases and J by 5 bases, leaving 11 bases between them. This CDR3 has 14 amino acids. Per germline, CDR1 SGDLS and CDR2 YYNGEE. In nucleotides, the CDR3 is TGTGCCAGCAGCGGAGGGGGGGATACCGGGGAGCTGTTTTTT. Its translation: CASSGGGDTGELFF.

There are many counts of this clonotype. This chain uses TRBV6-1 with TRBJ2-3; TRBD2 matches 7 bases. J gave up 1 base and V 11 bases, and 6 bases lay outside the gene matches. Per the germline V gene, CDR1 is MNHNS and CDR2 is SASEGT. The CDR3 runs 13 residues. CDR3 nucleotide sequence: TGTGCCGGGTGGGGGGGGGGCACAGATACGCAGTATTTT. This translates into CAGWGGGTDTQYF.

The chain has TRBV2 and TRBJ2-3; D may be TRBD2 (6 bases). The CDR3 has 17 residues. Trimming took 3 bases from V and 0 from J, leaving 16 bases between them. Germline CDR1 and CDR2: SNHLY and FYNNEI. The CDR3 protein is CASSDPPSAASTDTQYF. The DNA of the CDR3 is TGTGCCAGCAGTGATCCCCCTAGCGCAGCTAGCACAGATACGCAGTATTTT.

This clonotype was seen ten or more times. This chain connects TRBV7-9 to TRBJ1-1, with D possibly TRBD1 on 5 matching bases. Trimming cost V 1 base and J 0 bases, with 15 bases left between them. Germline V lookup: CDR1 SEHNR, CDR2 FQNEAQ (reference sequence). This CDR3 contains 17 residues. CDR3 coding DNA: TGTGCCAGCAGCTTAGGGGACGTCACAGTCATGAACACTGAAGCTTTCTTT. Residues: CASSLGDVTVMNTEAFF. The variable domain in full, with the rest retrieved from reference TRBV7-9 and TRBJ1-1, is DTGVSQNPRHKITKRGQNVTFRCDPISEHNRLYWYRQTLGQGPEFLTYFQNEAQLEKSRLLSDRFSAERPKGSFSTLEIQRTEQGDSAMYLCASSLGDVTVMNTEAFFGQGTRLTVV.

The table lists this clonotype with many counts. This chain uses TRBV13 with TRBJ2-7; D remains unclear. The CDR3 spans 13 residues. The germline CDR1 and CDR2 sequences are PRHDT and FYEKMQ (reference sequence). The ends were cut back, 5 bases at V and 0 bases at J, with 8 bases in the middle. CDR3 sequence (DNA): TGTGCCAGCAGCCTTGAAAGCTCCTACGAGCAGTACTTC. Its translation is CASSLESSYEQYF.

This clonotype was picked up many times. This rearrangement joins TRBV24-1 to TRBJ2-2, with D possibly being TRBD2 (5 bases). The CDR3 length is 15 residues. The V end was cut by 9 bases, the J end by 0 bases, with 13 bases between. CDR1 KGHDR and CDR2 SFDVKD come from the germline V gene. The CDR3 loop reads CATGLVWTNTGELFF. In DNA, the CDR3 is TGTGCCACCGGACTGGTTTGGACGAACACCGGGGAGCTGTTTTTT.

This clonotype was counted at least ten times. The chain is built from TRBV7-2 and TRBJ2-7, with 9 bases fitting TRBD1. This CDR3 is 15 amino acids long. Germline CDR1 and CDR2: SGHTA and FQGNSA. The ends lost 1 base at V and 2 bases at J; junction bases unmatched: 3. The CDR3 sequence: CASSLDRGPTYEQYF. DNA of the CDR3: TGTGCCAGCAGCTTAGACAGGGGGCCGACCTACGAGCAGTACTTC. Together with reference TRBV7-2 and TRBJ2-7, the CDR3 gives the full variable domain: GAGVSQSPSNKVTEKGKDVELRCDPISGHTALYWYRQSLGQGLEFLIYFQGNSAPDKSGLPSDRFSAERTGGSVSTLTIQRTQQEDSAVYLCASSLDRGPTYEQYFGPGTRLTVT.

Details on this clonotype: This sequence may be a read error, since a much larger clone differs from it by one base. The V call is TRBV11-2, the J call TRBJ2-3, with TRBD1 matching over 7 bases. CDR3 length: 17 residues. Per the germline V gene, CDR1 is SGHAT and CDR2 is FQNNGV. The trim removed 4 bases at V and 2 bases at J, leaving 12 bases unmatched. DNA for the CDR3: TGTGCCAGCAGCTGGGAAAAGTTGGGGACAGACACAGATACGCAGTATTTT. As protein: CASSWEKLGTDTDTQYF.

This clonotype was observed many times. V is TRBV19 and J is TRBJ1-1, with 7 bases aligning to TRBD1. The CDR3 covers 12 residues. Trimming cost V 6 bases and J 4 bases; bases outside gene matches: 2. Germline V CDR1 and CDR2: LNHDA, SQIVND (reference sequence). CDR3 amino acids: CASREGATEAFF. The CDR3, as DNA: TGTGCCAGTAGAGAGGGGGCCACTGAAGCTTTCTTT.

This clonotype occurred many times. The chain has TRBV12-3 or TRBV12-4 and TRBJ2-5; maybe TRBD2 (6 bases). V lost 6 bases to trimming and J lost 5 bases, with 19 bases between them. CDR3 length: 15 amino acids. The CDR3 coding sequence is TGTGCCAGCAGCCCCTTTGGAGGGGTCACGGAGACCCAGTACTTC. This codes for CASSPFGGVTETQYF.

The chain carries TRBV6-2 or TRBV6-3 and TRBJ2-7; TRBD2 matches at 10 bases. The germline V gene encodes CDR1 MNHEY and CDR2 SVGEGT. This CDR3 region has 14 residues. V dropped 9 bases and J dropped 2; count of bases not matched to a gene: 7. Written as DNA, the CDR3 is TGTGCCAGTAGGGGACTAGCGCGGACCTACGAGCAGTACTTC. Amino acids: CASRGLARTYEQYF.

This clonotype was recorded many times. This chain uses TRBV19 with TRBJ1-5, with D hard to call. V dropped 7 bases and J dropped 7 bases, with 14 bases sitting between them. This CDR3 region has 13 residues. The germline V gene encodes CDR1 LNHDA and CDR2 SQIVND (reference sequence). This CDR3 reads CASTYASGQPQHF. Here the CDR3 DNA reads TGTGCCAGTACCTATGCTTCGGGCCAGCCCCAGCATTTT.

This chain uses TRBV7-9 with TRBJ2-1, with TRBD2 identical over 8 bases. CDR1 is SEHNR, CDR2 FQNEAQ, per germline (reference sequence). This CDR3 region has 18 residues. J lost 7 bases, V lost 5 bases, and 19 bases had no gene match. The CDR3 region is CASSPSIALGLAGNEQFF. The DNA of the CDR3 is TGTGCCAGCAGCCCTAGCATAGCTCTCGGACTAGCTGGAAATGAGCAGTTCTTC.